The clone carrying this T cell receptor (beta chain) showed up just once. Its antigen is unidentified. Samples were assayed with immunoSEQ v3.0 at survey level. Sequenced by immunoSEQ multiplex PCR; TCRdb stores in-frame clones only, minus some. The table shows some 36,000 clones, with 70% to 90% occurring only once. The germline V gene encodes CDR1 SGHRS and CDR2 YFSETQ. Trimming pared 0 bases from V and 0 bases from J, leaving 9 bases between. The CDR3 consists of 16 residues. The sample comes from a study of long-term antiretroviral therapy in people with HIV. Whole-study results and caveats: Information on adherence, resistance and therapy changes was unavailable. In HIV, the repertoires covered a tighter span of CDR3 lengths than in controls.

The rearrangement uses TRBV5-1 and TRBJ2-2; D unresolved. This clonotype was sampled from a woman aged 30 to 39 with HIV. The sequenced sample was unsorted PBMCs, obtained 2.7 to 2.9 years before starting antiretroviral therapy. The CDR3 coding sequence is TGCGCCAGCAGCTTGGTTATCGCGGCGAACACCGGGGAGCTGTTTTTT. Protein: CASSLVIAANTGELFF.